The rows below give T cell receptor beta chains drawn from one sample of a study of OX40 agonist ivuxolimab in advanced cancers. Repertoires were generated with immunoSEQ multiplex PCR, while TCRdb's copy carries only in-frame clones and drops some. The sample has around 92,000 clones, just under 95% seen once; the top ten hold 0.26%. This specimen was CD4+ or CD8+ T cells sorted from blood, taken in a trial of the OX40 agonist ivuxolimab. The receptors here all came from an adult with an advanced solid tumor such as melanoma, head and neck, liver or kidney cancer. Each CDR3 is given with its conserved first and last residue. The order of the fields is V gene, clone size, J gene, D gene, CDR3 protein, CDR3 DNA. The D gene is left open where the match is weak. Some rows mark clone size as missing; the rest say once, few, many or name a class of expanded clone.

TRBV28,.,TRBJ1-6,.,CASARSGHRVNSPLHF,TGTGCCAGCGCTCGGTCTGGACACCGGGTTAATTCACCCCTCCACTTT
TRBV19,.,TRBJ2-3,.,CASNRQTSTDTQYF,TGTGCCAGCAACAGGCAAACAAGCACAGATACGCAGTATTTT
TRBV28,.,TRBJ1-6,.,CASSFAGPNSPLHF,TGTGCCAGCAGTTTCGCGGGCCCAAATTCACCCCTCCACTTT
TRBV5-1,.,TRBJ1-1,.,CASSLDGTHSEAFF,TGCGCCAGCAGCTTGGATGGGACCCATAGTGAAGCTTTCTTT
TRBV6-4,.,TRBJ2-3,.,CASSDSGGAEKLPDTQYF,TGTGCCAGCAGTGACTCGGGGGGGGCTGAAAAGCTTCCGGATACGCAGTATTTT
TRBV11-2,.,TRBJ1-3,.,CASSSSAVLSGNTIYF,TGTGCCAGCAGCTCGAGCGCCGTTCTCTCTGGAAACACCATATATTTT
TRBV14,.,TRBJ1-5,.,CASSQGYQPQHF,TGTGCCAGCAGCCAAGGCTACCAGCCCCAGCATTTT
TRBV30,.,TRBJ1-2,TRBD1,CAWSVRQGGYGYTF,TGTGCCTGGAGTGTGAGACAGGGTGGCTATGGCTACACCTTC
TRBV27,.,TRBJ2-1,TRBD2,CASSSGTSGSLEQFF,TGTGCCAGCAGTTCCGGGACTAGCGGGAGCCTGGAGCAGTTCTTC
TRBV28,.,TRBJ1-5,TRBD1,CATRPGQFNQPQHF,TGTGCCACGCGACCGGGACAGTTCAATCAGCCCCAGCATTTT
TRBV9,.,TRBJ1-4,TRBD1,CASSPRQGVNEKLFF,TGTGCCAGCAGCCCCCGACAGGGGGTTAATGAAAAACTGTTTTTT
TRBV28,once,TRBJ1-1,.,CASRYMNTEAFF,TGTGCCAGCAGGTACATGAACACTGAAGCTTTCTTT
TRBV6-5,.,TRBJ1-6,.,CASKENSPLHF,TGTGCCAGCAAGGAGAATTCACCCCTCCACTTT
TRBV4-3,.,TRBJ2-1,TRBD1,CASSQDSRDRGYNEQFF,TGCGCCAGCAGCCAAGATTCCCGGGACAGAGGATACAATGAGCAGTTCTTC
TRBV6-5,.,TRBJ1-3,.,CASSYGGIASGNTIYF,TGTGCCAGCAGTTATGGGGGAATCGCCTCTGGAAACACCATATATTTT
TRBV19,.,TRBJ1-1,.,CASSIQRGTEAFF,TGTGCCAGTAGTATACAAAGAGGGACTGAAGCTTTCTTT
TRBV2,.,TRBJ1-1,.,CASMRGVNTEAFF,TGTGCCAGCATGCGGGGGGTGAACACTGAAGCTTTCTTT
TRBV15,once,TRBJ2-1,TRBD1,CATSRWEDRGGEQFF,TGTGCCACCAGCAGATGGGAAGACAGGGGAGGCGAGCAGTTCTTC
TRBV6-6,.,TRBJ2-3,.,CASSYSFTDTQYF,TGTGCCAGCAGTTACTCGTTCACAGATACGCAGTATTTT
TRBV7-9,.,TRBJ1-2,.,CASSLSVAGRSYGYTF,TGTGCCAGCAGCTTAAGTGTAGCGGGCAGGAGTTATGGCTACACCTTC
TRBV28,once,TRBJ1-6,.,CASSAWTSYNSPLHF,TGTGCCAGCAGCGCCTGGACCTCCTATAATTCACCCCTCCACTTT
TRBV4-3,.,TRBJ2-3,.,CASRPSLGTDTQYF,TGCGCCAGCAGGCCAAGTCTGGGGACAGATACGCAGTATTTT
TRBV6-1,.,TRBJ1-1,.,CASIQDTEAFF,TGTGCCAGCATTCAAGACACTGAAGCTTTCTTT
TRBV30,.,TRBJ2-5,.,CAWSEGATYQETQYF,TGTGCCTGGAGTGAAGGAGCGACGTACCAAGAGACCCAGTACTTC
TRBV10-3,once,TRBJ2-3,.,CAISLQGGAATDTQYF,TGTGCCATCAGTCTACAAGGTGGGGCAGCCACAGATACGCAGTATTTT
TRBV7-2,.,TRBJ1-5,TRBD1,CASSFPSGTGAYQPQHF,TGTGCCAGCAGCTTTCCCTCCGGGACAGGGGCCTATCAGCCCCAGCATTTT
TRBV6-5,.,TRBJ2-5,.,CASSQLGANQETQYF,TGTGCCAGCAGCCAACTAGGGGCGAACCAAGAGACCCAGTACTTC
TRBV28,.,TRBJ2-1,.,CASSTPGQGSNEQFF,TGTGCCAGCAGTACCCCCGGGCAGGGTTCCAATGAGCAGTTCTTC
TRBV4-3,.,TRBJ1-3,.,CASSQDGPGNTIYF,TGCGCCAGCAGCCAAGATGGACCTGGAAACACCATATATTTT
TRBV5-1,.,TRBJ1-2,.,CASSLIVSPNYGYTF,TGCGCCAGCAGCCTGATCGTATCCCCTAACTATGGCTACACCTTC
TRBV7-9,.,TRBJ2-2,.,CASSLTSTGAGELFF,TGTGCCAGCAGCTTAACTTCGACAGGTGCCGGGGAGCTGTTTTTT
TRBV15,.,TRBJ2-1,.,CATSIREWGDEQFF,TGTGCCACCAGCATAAGAGAATGGGGTGATGAGCAGTTCTTC
TRBV4-3,once,TRBJ1-2,TRBD1,CASSQEGGSGYTF,TGCGCCAGCAGCCAAGAAGGGGGCAGTGGCTACACCTTC
TRBV4-2,.,TRBJ2-2,.,CASSPANTGELFF,TGTGCCAGCAGCCCAGCGAACACCGGGGAGCTGTTTTTT
TRBV6-1,.,TRBJ2-6,.,CASSELPLTFAGANVLTF,TGTGCCAGCAGTGAGTTGCCCCTGACCTTTGCAGGGGCCAACGTCCTGACTTTC
TRBV6-1,.,TRBJ1-2,.,CASSEAGGYYGYTF,TGTGCCAGCAGTGAAGCGGGGGGTTACTATGGCTACACCTTC
TRBV9,.,TRBJ1-3,.,CASSVGLGSGNTIYF,TGTGCCAGCAGCGTAGGACTGGGCTCTGGAAACACCATATATTTT
TRBV7-3,.,TRBJ1-2,.,CASGFGEGYGYTF,TGTGCCAGCGGCTTCGGGGAGGGCTATGGCTACACCTTC
TRBV27,.,TRBJ2-5,.,CASRRELTAGTQYF,TGTGCCAGCAGGAGAGAACTTACGGCCGGGACCCAGTACTTC
TRBV28,.,TRBJ2-3,.,CASSLGRADTQYF,TGTGCCAGCAGTTTGGGAAGGGCCGATACGCAGTATTTT
TRBV29-1,.,TRBJ1-6,.,CSVGQDQNSPLHF,TGCAGCGTCGGACAAGACCAAAATTCACCCCTCCACTTT
TRBV9,once,TRBJ1-5,TRBD1,CASSPLAPTGGCNQPQHF,TGTGCCAGCAGCCCCTTAGCCCCGACAGGGGGCTGCAATCAGCCCCAGCATTTT
TRBV10-3,.,TRBJ2-1,.,CAINGGNNEQFF,TGTGCCATCAACGGAGGGAACAATGAGCAGTTCTTC
TRBV2,.,TRBJ1-5,.,CASRRDSNQPQHF,TGTGCCAGTCGTAGGGACAGCAATCAGCCCCAGCATTTT
TRBV11-2,.,TRBJ2-5,TRBD2,CASSSITSGIGETQYF,TGTGCCAGCAGCTCCATTACCAGCGGGATTGGGGAGACCCAGTACTTC
TRBV5-1,.,TRBJ2-3,.,CASSLTLMDTQYF,TGCGCCAGCAGCTTGACTCTCATGGATACGCAGTATTTT
TRBV7-2,.,TRBJ1-1,TRBD1,CASSLDRGREAFF,TGTGCCAGCAGCTTGGACAGGGGGCGTGAAGCTTTCTTT
TRBV7-2,.,TRBJ1-5,.,CASSVKMGINQPQHF,TGTGCCAGCAGCGTCAAAATGGGTATTAATCAGCCCCAGCATTTT
TRBV7-6,.,TRBJ2-3,TRBD2,CASSYRLAGLADTQYF,TGTGCCAGCAGTTACCGACTAGCGGGGTTGGCAGATACGCAGTATTTT